Shown below are 19 T cell receptor beta chains from a single sample sequenced in a study of shared clonotypes between healthy human individuals. Produced via immunoSEQ multiplex PCR; TCRdb's table is partial and in-frame only. The sample includes over a million clones, 78% of them seen just once. Sequenced: memory CD4+ T cells from PBMCs. This sample's subset: CD45RA-negative fraction. The origin of the receptors is a man aged 18 to 29 in good health. Some clones in this sample may be carry-over from other donors' samples.

The V gene is TRBV5-1, the J gene TRBJ2-1; 8 bases fit TRBD2. Trimming at V came to 0 bases and at J to 3 bases, leaving 11 bases not matched to a gene. Germline assignment: CDR1 SGHRS and CDR2 YFSETQ. This CDR3 contains 18 residues. CDR3 residues: CASSLAESSTSGYNEQFF. In nucleotides, the CDR3 is TGCGCCAGCAGCTTGGCGGAGAGTAGTACTAGCGGCTACAATGAGCAGTTCTTC.

This clone came up a few times. The chain links TRBV6-1 to TRBJ1-3; D is undetermined. With 2 bases removed from V and 0 bases from J, the gap between germline ends came to 11 bases. From germline, CDR1 is MNHNS and CDR2 SASEGT. The CDR3 is 16 amino acids. DNA of the CDR3: TGTGCCAGCAGTGAATTAGTACCCAGCTCTGGAAACACCATATATTTT. It yields the protein CASSELVPSSGNTIYF.

This chain connects TRBV9 to TRBJ2-7; 10 bases are a match to TRBD2. The CDR3 sequence is 16 residues long. Germline V gene sequence: CDR1 SGDLS, CDR2 YYNGEE. V lost 0 bases to trimming and J lost 4 bases; unmatched junction nucleotides: 7. CDR3 nucleotides: TGTGCCAGCAGCGTAGGGAGCGGGAGGGCCTCATACGAGCAGTACTTC. Amino acids: CASSVGSGRASYEQYF.

The CDR3, as DNA: TGTGCCAGCAGCCAAGTAGTTAGGTACGGAGAGCAGTTCTTC. Its protein product is CASSQVVRYGEQFF. The J gene is TRBJ2-1, the V gene TRBV14; D is uncertain. The CDR3 sequence is 14 residues long. Per the germline V gene, CDR1 is SGHDN and CDR2 is FVKESK. Trimming left V 1 base short and J 10 bases short, with 14 bases between. Looking up the rest from reference TRBV14 and TRBJ2-1 gives the full variable domain: EAGVTQFPSHSVIEKGQTVTLRCDPISGHDNLYWYRRVMGKEIKFLLHFVKESKQDESGMPNNRFLAERTGGTYSTLKVQPAELEDSGVYFCASSQVVRYGEQFFGPGTRLTVL.

J is TRBJ2-1 and V is TRBV6-5, with D hard to call. From germline, CDR1 is MNHEY and CDR2 SVGAGI. This CDR3 contains 11 residues. V lost 3 bases and J 8 bases, leaving 5 bases between the germline ends. CDR3 sequence: CASSYQDEQFF. CDR3 DNA sequence: TGTGCCAGCAGTTATCAGGATGAGCAGTTCTTC.

This chain links TRBV28 with TRBJ2-7; 10 positions agree with TRBD2. The CDR3 sequence is 15 residues long. Per germline, CDR1 MDHEN and CDR2 SYDVKM. V lost 7 bases and J lost 4; bases outside the gene matches: 10. The CDR3: CASMISGRASYEQYF. The CDR3 DNA reads TGTGCCAGCATGATAAGCGGGAGGGCCTCGTACGAGCAGTACTTC. The whole variable domain, remainder taken from reference TRBV28 and TRBJ2-7, is DVKVTQSSRYLVKRTGEKVFLECVQDMDHENMFWYRQDPGLGLRLIYFSYDVKMKEKGDIPEGYSVSREKKERFSLILESASTNQTSMYLCASMISGRASYEQYFGPGTRLTVT.

The V gene is TRBV7-9, the J gene TRBJ2-1; D uncertain. Between the trimmed V and J ends, which lost 5 bases and 5 bases, there was a span of 19 bases. The CDR3 loop spans 16 amino acids. The germline gives CDR1 SEHNR, CDR2 FQNEAQ (reference sequence). In DNA form, the CDR3 reads TGTGCCAGCAGCGACCGGACCACAGTGGTGGACAATGAGCAGTTCTTC. It specifies CASSDRTTVVDNEQFF.

This clone has just one count. V usage is TRBV5-4 and J usage is TRBJ2-1, with 11 bases aligning to TRBD2. CDR1 and CDR2 from the germline V gene are SGHNT and YYREEE (reference sequence). The CDR3 sequence is 15 residues long. V lost 5 bases, J lost 6 bases, and 7 bases stayed unmatched. Written as DNA, the CDR3 is TGTGCCAGCAGAGATACTAGCGGGAGCGGCAATGAGCAGTTCTTC. It is translated as CASRDTSGSGNEQFF. Together with reference TRBV5-4 and TRBJ2-1, the CDR3 gives the full variable domain: ETGVTQSPTHLIKTRGQQVTLRCSSQSGHNTVSWYQQALGQGPQFIFQYYREEENGRGNFPPRFSGLQFPNYSSELNVNALELDDSALYLCASRDTSGSGNEQFFGPGTRLTVL.

V usage is TRBV5-1 and J usage is TRBJ2-5; no clear D. V lost 4 bases and J 2 bases, leaving 9 bases between the germline ends. Germline loops: CDR1 SGHRS, CDR2 YFSETQ. The CDR3 consists of 13 residues. The CDR3 region is CASSLPTQETQYF. The DNA for the CDR3 is TGCGCCAGCAGCCTCCCTACTCAAGAGACCCAGTACTTC. Based on the CDR3 plus reference TRBV5-1 and TRBJ2-5, the full variable domain is KAGVTQTPRYLIKTRGQQVTLSCSPISGHRSVSWYQQTPGQGLQFLFEYFSETQRNKGNFPGRFSGRQFSNSRSEMNVSTLELGDSALYLCASSLPTQETQYFGPGTRLLVL.

A few counts support this clone. V is TRBV28 and J is TRBJ1-5; 7 nucleotides agree with TRBD1. CDR1 is MDHEN, CDR2 SYDVKM, per germline. J was trimmed by 4 bases and V by 7 bases; bases with no gene match: 4. There are 13 residues in the CDR3. The CDR3 protein is CASTRRGNQPQHF. As DNA, the CDR3 is TGTGCCAGCACCCGCAGGGGGAATCAGCCCCAGCATTTT.

The rearrangement joins TRBV4-1 to TRBJ2-2; 8 bases fit TRBD2. This CDR3 comprises 17 residues. The germline V gene encodes CDR1 MGHRA and CDR2 YSYEKL. V was clipped by 1 base and J by 5 bases; unmatched bases: 9. The CDR3 sequence: CASSQVIVAGRTGELFF. The CDR3 DNA reads as TGCGCCAGCAGCCAAGTTATAGTAGCGGGAAGGACCGGGGAGCTGTTTTTT.

V gene TRBV5-1 combines with J gene TRBJ2-7, with D possibly being TRBD2 (6 bases). The length of the CDR3 is 14 residues. Germline CDR1 SGHRS, CDR2 YFSETQ. Trimming took off 1 base at V and 3 bases at J, with 11 bases between the two ends. The CDR3 sequence: CASSLTTRGYEQYF. For the CDR3, the DNA is TGCGCCAGCAGCTTGACGACTAGGGGCTACGAGCAGTACTTC.

The chain is built from TRBV12-5 and TRBJ1-5; perhaps TRBD1 as D (5 bases). The germline CDR1 and CDR2 sequences are LGHNT and FRNRAP. The V end was cut by 7 bases, the J end by 7 bases, with 14 bases between. The CDR3 spans 13 residues. This CDR3 is CASAMGPQQPQHF. Here the CDR3 DNA reads TGTGCTAGTGCCATGGGGCCCCAGCAGCCCCAGCATTTT.

This clone was detected a few times. V usage is TRBV5-1 and J usage is TRBJ1-1; D is unclear. CDR1 and CDR2 (germline): SGHRS, YFSETQ. This CDR3 is built from 13 residues. V was pared by 5 bases and J by 1 base, with 9 bases between. CDR3 sequence reads: CASSSLTNTEAFF. The CDR3 nucleotides are TGCGCCAGCAGTTCCCTTACGAACACTGAAGCTTTCTTT.

The chain carries TRBV4-3 and TRBJ2-1; weak D call: TRBD1 (5 bases). Germline values: CDR1 LGHNA, CDR2 YSLEER. V was clipped by 0 bases and J by 9 bases, with 18 bases between them. The CDR3 extends over 16 amino acids. The CDR3 bases are TGCGCCAGCAGCCAAGATCGCGGCAGGGCGGAGCTTGAGCAGTTCTTC. This gives the protein CASSQDRGRAELEQFF.

Turning to this clone: One end of the junction fails to match germline, which may point to a read error. The chain joins TRBV29-1 to TRBJ2-3; D possibly corresponds to TRBD2 (7 bases). This CDR3 has 13 residues. Germline V gene sequence: CDR1 SQVTM, CDR2 ANQGSEA. CDR3 in amino acids: CAERGGPTDTQYF. CDR3 DNA: TGTGCGGAGAGGGGGGGACCCACAGATACGCAGTATTTT.

The CDR3 sequence: CASSLAQGGTSYEQYF. The DNA for the CDR3 is TGCGCCAGCAGCTTGGCCCAGGGGGGAACCTCCTACGAGCAGTACTTC. The gene calls are TRBV5-1 and TRBJ2-7; maybe TRBD1 (7 bases). The CDR3 covers 16 residues. V was clipped by 0 bases and J by 0 bases, with 13 bases between them. Per germline, CDR1 SGHRS and CDR2 YFSETQ.

The table lists this clone with a few counts. The chain uses TRBV6-1 and TRBJ2-3; D gene unclear. Germline V CDR1 and CDR2: MNHNS, SASEGT. The CDR3 is made up of 13 amino acids. The V gene lost 3 bases and the J gene lost 0 bases, with 4 bases spanning the gap. CDR3: CASSDPSTDTQYF. In DNA, the CDR3 is TGTGCCAGCAGTGACCCGAGCACAGATACGCAGTATTTT.

The genes are TRBV19 and TRBJ2-7; a possible D gene is TRBD1 (5 bases). This CDR3 region has 14 residues. V was pared by 10 bases and J by 0 bases, with 16 bases between. Germline loops: CDR1 LNHDA, CDR2 SQIVND (reference sequence). The CDR3 nucleotides are TGTGCCACCCAACGGCAGGGCAGCTCCTACGAGCAGTACTTC. Its protein is CATQRQGSSYEQYF.